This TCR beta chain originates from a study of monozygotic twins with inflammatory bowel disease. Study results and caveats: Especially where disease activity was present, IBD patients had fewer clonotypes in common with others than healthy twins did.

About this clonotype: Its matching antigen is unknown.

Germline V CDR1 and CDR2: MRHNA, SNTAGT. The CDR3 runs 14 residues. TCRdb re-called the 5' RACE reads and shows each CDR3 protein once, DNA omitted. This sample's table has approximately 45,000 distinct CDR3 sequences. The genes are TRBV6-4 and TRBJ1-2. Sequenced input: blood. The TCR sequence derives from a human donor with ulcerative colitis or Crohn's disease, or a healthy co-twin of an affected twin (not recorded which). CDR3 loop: CASSAEGGSGGYTF.